This T cell receptor beta chain was sequenced during a study of vaccination and CD4 T cells after COVID-19. About the research overall: Researchers treated control cultures with a CEFX pool, an HIV-1 Nef pool, or no peptide.

Comments on this clonotype: Its antigen is as yet unknown.

Described treatment: roughly 10-day PBMC culture with coronavirus spike peptide pools or control peptides (ViraFEST assay). CDR3 length: 13 residues. The germline V and J ends were trimmed by 0 bases and 4 bases, with 7 bases remaining between them. Germline values: CDR1 SGHNT, CDR2 YYREEE (reference sequence). Oncomine TCR Beta short-read sequencing was applied to DNA from cultured CD4+ T cells. TCRdb re-called the PCR reads with MiXCR, one entry per CDR3 protein. The data show about 13,000 distinct CDR3 sequences, approximately 30% seen once. Regarding the study as a whole: Convalescent patients displayed a median about 85% of reactive clones emerging only post-vaccination.

This chain uses TRBV5-4 with TRBJ2-5; D remains unclear. The source is a human donor who had recovered from COVID-19. This specimen consisted of CD4+ T cells from blood, cultured in vitro, obtained after SARS-CoV-2 vaccination. CDR3 coding DNA: TGTGCCAGCAGCTTGGATCCGGGAGAGACCCAGTACTTC. Translating it yields CASSLDPGETQYF.